The present entry profiles one T cell receptor (beta chain) with its context. Its specificity is unknown. Trimming at V came to 3 bases and at J to 7 bases, leaving 5 bases not matched to a gene. Looked up from germline, CDR1 is SQVTM and CDR2 is ANQGSEA. The CDR3 sequence is 12 residues long. The data originate from a study of cytomegalovirus exposure and HLA in healthy donors. Study outcomes and limitations: Donors belonging to an Asian-associated ancestry cluster reportedly showed fewer N-insertions in productive TCRs than the roughly 680-donor mean, according to what a later analysis found. As a later analysis revealed, most CMV-associated TCR beta chains appeared HLA-restricted. Earlier analysis looked at TCR beta V segments, and most were productive about 90% or about 30% of the time. Some TCR beta chains (approximately 180 of them) were listed as cytomegalovirus-associated.

Both 60 Vbeta primers and 13 Jbeta primers went into the PCR. Measured with immunoSEQ multiplex PCR; TCRdb has only the in-frame clones, and not every one. Of over 95,000 clones in the sample, 60% to 85% were seen once. The genes are TRBV29-1 and TRBJ2-7; the match to TRBD1 covers 8 bases. The clonotype originates from a female donor in good health and CMV-seronegative. The sample consisted of PBMCs. The CDR3 DNA follows: TGCAGCGTTGATACAGGGGGTAGGGAGCAGTACTTC. Amino acids: CSVDTGGREQYF.